This TCR beta chain originates from a study of shared clonotypes between healthy human individuals. About the research overall: Researchers assigned three CD4 naive, three CD4 memory, two CD8 naive and one CD8 memory plate to each donor.

This clone came up once. The antigen is not known. All donors were Caucasian adults living in Nashville, Tennessee. Negatively enriched CD4+ T cells were divided by CD45RA into naive and memory. Notes on the study in general: Naive subsets generally had larger estimated richness than memory subsets.

Only in-frame clones appear in the TCRdb table, and some are missing; sequencing was by immunoSEQ multiplex PCR. The data show about 980,000 clones, approximately 80% seen once. This clonotype was obtained from a man between 18 and 35 years old in good health. The sequenced sample was memory CD4+ T cells sorted from blood. Documented subset: CD45RA-negative fraction.

As DNA, the CDR3 is TGTGCCAGCACCTGGGGGCGGAACACTGAAGCTTTCTTT. The encoded protein is CASTWGRNTEAFF. The rearrangement links TRBV6-1 to TRBJ1-1; possible D gene TRBD1, 6 bases. The V and J ends lost 7 bases and 1 base respectively, with 10 bases between them. Germline values: CDR1 MNHNS, CDR2 SASEGT. This CDR3 comprises 13 residues.